This TCR beta chain was observed in a study of blood T cell repertoires in COVID-19. Background on the study: The study drew acute and convalescent COVID-19 samples from the United States, Italy and Spain. T cells, B-cell-depleted T cells, or PBMCs supplied cDNA or gDNA.

The CDR3 consists of 13 residues. Germline loops: CDR1 MNHNY, CDR2 SVGAGI (reference sequence). The junction had 4 bases not matched to a gene; V was cut back by 7 bases and J by 2 bases. In the authors' workflow: Scientists estimated how many nucleated cells there were by amplifying reference gene primers. Generated by immunoSEQ multiplex PCR, the TCRdb table keeps only in-frame clones and is missing some. The V and J calls and the clone size are those of that table, but D and trimming were determined from the DNA. The sample lists around 16,000 clones; 80% to 90% were seen once. The sample taken for sequencing was peripheral blood. The chain employs TRBV6-6 and TRBJ2-7; 8 bases line up with TRBD2. The receptor was derived from an elderly man with active COVID-19. CDR3 amino acids: CASTPGLAYEQYF. In DNA form, the CDR3 reads TGTGCCAGCACTCCGGGACTAGCCTACGAGCAGTACTTC.